The next 17 T cell receptor beta chains were all read from a single sample in a study of shared T cell receptors in the human thymus. Method: immunoSEQ multiplex PCR; TCRdb's copy keeps in-frame clones and lacks some. Of about 730,000 clones in the sample, 75% to 90% were seen once. This sample was shared with a second study, whose subject was human thymus T cells.

The sequenced sample consisted of thymocytes. These receptors were obtained from a girl under two years old with a congenital heart defect.

CDR3 amino acids: CASNQGRGRVGEKLFF. As DNA, the CDR3 is TGTGCCAGTAATCAGGGCAGGGGAAGGGTAGGTGAAAAACTGTTTTTT. This sequence joins TRBV19 and TRBJ1-4, with D perhaps matching TRBD1 (6 bases). The germline V and J ends were trimmed by 7 bases and 7 bases, with 22 bases remaining between them. The CDR3 has 16 amino acids. The germline V gene encodes CDR1 LNHDA and CDR2 SQIVND (reference sequence).

The V and J genes are TRBV6-5 and TRBJ2-5; TRBD1 aligns across 8 bases. CDR1 is MNHEY, CDR2 SVGAGI, per germline. The CDR3 sequence is 13 residues long. The V gene end was trimmed by 5 bases and the J gene end by 5 bases; junction bases not matched to a gene: 4. CDR3 loop: CASSPGGLETQYF. CDR3 in DNA: TGTGCCAGCAGTCCAGGGGGCTTGGAGACCCAGTACTTC.

The CDR3, as DNA: TGTGCCAGCAGCACCGGGGGGCGGTTTGGTGGCTACACCTTC. The encoded protein is CASSTGGRFGGYTF. This chain joins TRBV21-1 and TRBJ1-2. TRBV21-1 is a documented pseudogene. The CDR3 loop spans 14 amino acids.

This chain links TRBV7-8 with TRBJ1-1; D remains ambiguous. V was cut by 6 bases and J by 4 bases, with 9 bases left in between. The CDR3 has 12 residues. Germline lookup yields CDR1 SGHVS and CDR2 FQNEAQ. This CDR3 is CASRSEGTEAFF. CDR3 bases: TGTGCCAGCAGGTCAGAGGGCACTGAAGCTTTCTTT.

This chain joins TRBV14 and TRBJ2-5; no clear D gene. This CDR3 is built from 14 residues. Trimming removed 4 bases at V and 2 bases at J, with 11 bases between. Germline V gene sequence: CDR1 SGHDN, CDR2 FVKESK. CDR3: CASSPSPQQETQYF. In DNA form, the CDR3 reads TGTGCCAGCAGCCCTAGTCCCCAGCAAGAGACCCAGTACTTC.

The rearrangement links TRBV10-3 to TRBJ1-3, with unresolved D. The CDR3 contains 14 residues. Trimming cost V 8 bases and J 4 bases, with 15 bases left between them. Germline V gene lookup returns CDR1 ENHRY and CDR2 SYGVKD. The CDR3 sequence is CAIALAGIGNTIYF. CDR3 bases: TGTGCCATCGCTTTGGCGGGGATCGGAAACACCATATATTTT.

The V and J genes are TRBV10-3 and TRBJ2-7; possibly TRBD2 for D (5 bases). With 0 bases removed from V and 3 bases from J, the gap between germline ends came to 15 bases. Germline values: CDR1 ENHRY, CDR2 SYGVKD. The CDR3 sequence is 16 residues long. The CDR3: CAISESYSGAYYEQYF. CDR3 bases: TGTGCCATCAGTGAGTCTTACAGCGGCGCTTACTACGAGCAGTACTTC.

The chain combines TRBV29-1 with TRBJ2-7; no firm D call. Trimming removed 3 bases at V and 4 bases at J, with 10 bases between. Germline lookup yields CDR1 SQVTM and CDR2 ANQGSEA. The CDR3 length is 12 residues. DNA of the CDR3: TGCAGCGTTGAGAGGTCTGGATACGAGCAGTACTTC. Translated: CSVERSGYEQYF.

The chain carries TRBV20-1 and TRBJ2-7; D is undetermined. Germline loops: CDR1 DFQATT, CDR2 SNEGSKA (reference sequence). The CDR3 contains 11 residues. The V end lost 3 bases, the J end lost 3 bases, and 6 bases lay between the germline ends. CDR3: CSASYRYEQYF. CDR3 sequence (DNA): TGCAGTGCTAGTTATCGCTACGAGCAGTACTTC.

The CDR3 DNA reads TGTGCCAGCAGGCCTCAACGGGGGATGAACACTGAAGCTTTCTTT. Amino acids: CASRPQRGMNTEAFF. The chain combines TRBV11-2 with TRBJ1-1; tentative D call: TRBD1 (5 bases). V lost 6 bases to trimming and J lost 0 bases, with 14 bases between them. This CDR3 is built from 15 residues. CDR1 and CDR2 from the germline V gene are SGHAT and FQNNGV.

This chain links TRBV10-3 with TRBJ1-2, with 8 positions matching TRBD1. This CDR3 is built from 13 residues. From germline, CDR1 is ENHRY and CDR2 SYGVKD. Trimming cost V 5 bases and J 8 bases; bases outside gene matches: 7. In DNA, the CDR3 is TGTGCCATCAGTACCTCAGGGGGCTTCGGCTACACCTTC. Its protein product is CAISTSGGFGYTF.

This chain joins TRBV28 and TRBJ1-2; D remains unclear. CDR1 MDHEN and CDR2 SYDVKM come from the germline V gene. V shed 1 base and J shed 3 bases, with 15 bases lying between them. The CDR3 runs to 16 residues. CDR3 loop: CASSLYEKMTDYGYTF. In DNA, the CDR3 is TGTGCCAGCAGTTTATACGAAAAGATGACTGACTATGGCTACACCTTC.

This clone has a handful of counts. This chain connects TRBV12-5 to TRBJ2-3, with a tentative D call TRBD2 (7 bases). This CDR3 is built from 18 residues. Looked up from germline, CDR1 is LGHNT and CDR2 is FRNRAP. V lost 0 bases, J lost 4 bases, and 20 bases lay in between. CDR3 amino acids: CASGLVRLRRGRADTQYF. The DNA of the CDR3 is TGTGCTAGTGGTTTGGTGCGGTTGAGGAGGGGGAGGGCAGATACGCAGTATTTT.

This rearrangement joins TRBV29-1 to TRBJ1-2; TRBD1 agrees at 9 bases. CDR1 is SQVTM, CDR2 ANQGSEA, per germline. V shed 3 bases, J shed 4 bases, and the junction held 12 bases outside the gene matches. The CDR3 loop spans 16 amino acids. The CDR3 nucleotides are TGCAGCGTTGATAATGTCGGGACAGGGTGGGGCTATGGCTACACCTTC. This translates into CSVDNVGTGWGYGYTF.

The chain uses TRBV6-6 and TRBJ2-5, with D perhaps matching TRBD1 (6 bases). CDR3 size: 14 residues. Germline CDR1 and CDR2: MNHNY and SVGAGI (reference sequence). V shed 0 bases and J shed 2 bases, with 7 bases lying between them. The CDR3 here is CASSYSDRQETQYF. CDR3 nucleotide sequence: TGTGCCAGCAGTTACTCGGACAGACAAGAGACCCAGTACTTC.

This clone appeared a few times. The genes are TRBV7-6 and TRBJ2-2, with 8 bases identical to TRBD2. Losses at the gene ends were 3 bases for V and 7 bases for J; bases not matched to a gene: 4. This CDR3 is built from 14 residues. The germline V gene has CDR1 SGHVS and CDR2 FNYEAQ. CDR3 DNA sequence: TGTGCCAGCAGCTTCTCGGGGGGGGACGGGGAGCTGTTTTTT. It translates to CASSFSGGDGELFF.

The chain couples TRBV4-3 to TRBJ1-4; 7 bases align to TRBD1. This CDR3 spans 17 amino acids. After removal of 1 base from V and 4 bases from J, the junction contained 9 bases not matched to a gene. CDR1 and CDR2 (germline): LGHNA, YSLEER. Written as DNA, the CDR3 is TGCGCCAGCAGCCAAGGGACTGGGACAGCCCTTAATGAAAAACTGTTTTTT. This gives the protein CASSQGTGTALNEKLFF.